Listed here are 9 T cell receptor beta chains from one sample, sequenced in a study of blood T cells in healthy people across ages. The use of a sample-barcoded 5' primer and a J-beta primer mix characterized a second PCR of roughly 6 to 11 cycles. Using its own MiXCR run on the 5' RACE reads, TCRdb lists one record per CDR3 protein. Of 800,000 to 950,000 distinct CDR3 sequences listed, under 40% are singletons. Sequencing was performed on blood. The receptors come from a man in his late teens or twenties in good health.

The chain carries TRBV5-1 and TRBJ2-1; 11 bases map to TRBD2. The CDR3 is made up of 17 amino acids. Germline V lookup: CDR1 SGHRS, CDR2 YFSETQ. V lost 0 bases to trimming and J lost 6 bases; unmatched junction nucleotides: 8. The CDR3 loop is CASSLVLAGGPANEQFF. In DNA, the CDR3 is TGCGCCAGCAGCTTGGTTTTAGCGGGGGGGCCGGCCAATGAGCAGTTCTTC. The complete variable domain, with remaining parts taken from reference TRBV5-1 and TRBJ2-1, reads KAGVTQTPRYLIKTRGQQVTLSCSPISGHRSVSWYQQTPGQGLQFLFEYFSETQRNKGNFPGRFSGRQFSNSRSEMNVSTLELGDSALYLCASSLVLAGGPANEQFFGPGTRLTVL.

The chain recombines TRBV28 with TRBJ1-1; tentative D call: TRBD1 (5 bases). Trimming left V 7 bases short and J 11 bases short, with 17 bases between. The CDR3 has 12 residues. Germline-derived CDR1 and CDR2 are MDHEN and SYDVKM. CDR3 loop: CASTTSGVGAFF. The CDR3 DNA follows: TGTGCCAGCACTACCTCGGGGGTTGGCGCTTTCTTT.

V gene TRBV7-8 combines with J gene TRBJ2-5; D possibly corresponds to TRBD1 (5 bases). The CDR3 runs 15 residues. V was trimmed by 3 bases and J by 1 base, leaving 12 bases between them. Germline assignment: CDR1 SGHVS and CDR2 FQNEAQ. DNA of the CDR3: TGTGCCAGCAGCTTGGCAGGAGACAGCCAAGAGACCCAGTACTTC. It specifies CASSLAGDSQETQYF.

This clonotype was recorded many times. CDR3 residues: CASSLAGEGKEFF. CDR3 bases: TGTGCCAGCAGTTTAGCCGGGGAGGGGAAGGAGTTCTTC. The rearrangement links TRBV12-3 or TRBV12-4 to TRBJ2-1, with 7 bases that match TRBD2. The CDR3 totals 13 residues. The junction had 7 bases not matched to a gene; V was cut back by 0 bases and J by 14 bases.

The J gene is TRBJ2-3, the V gene TRBV7-2; 9 nucleotides line up with TRBD1. V trimming: 3 bases; J trimming: 8 bases; junction bases outside the gene matches: 12. CDR3 size: 16 residues. In germline, CDR1 is SGHTA, CDR2 FQGNSA. CDR3 in DNA: TGTGCCAGCAGCTTTCAACTGGGACAGGGTGGCTCTACGCAGTATTTT. Protein product: CASSFQLGQGGSTQYF.

The gene calls are TRBV20-1 and TRBJ2-3; TRBD2 agrees at 15 bases. Germline CDR1 reads DFQATT; CDR2 reads SNEGSKA (reference sequence). The CDR3 is 19 amino acids. The J segment lost 2 bases and the V segment lost 3 bases, leaving 12 bases of the junction unmatched. The CDR3 here is CSASYAGTSGGTPTDTQYF. The CDR3 DNA reads as TGCAGTGCTAGTTACGCCGGGACTAGCGGGGGGACTCCCACAGATACGCAGTATTTT.

The chain recombines TRBV4-2 with TRBJ2-2; D unclear. The CDR3 extends over 17 amino acids. Trimming shortened V by 4 bases and J by 0 bases, and 15 bases separated the two germline ends. The germline CDR1 and CDR2 sequences are LGHNA and YNFKEQ. For the CDR3, the DNA is TGTGCCAGCAGCCTTCAGAGTCCCTATTCGAACACCGGGGAGCTGTTTTTT. Amino acid sequence: CASSLQSPYSNTGELFF.

This clonotype was counted a few times. This rearrangement joins TRBV7-3 to TRBJ2-3, with 8 bases aligning to TRBD2. The J segment lost 4 bases and the V segment lost 5 bases, leaving 11 bases of the junction unmatched. This CDR3 is built from 16 residues. Germline V gene data show CDR1 as SGHTA and CDR2 as FQGTGA. The CDR3 protein is CASSLGAGGPSDTQYF. CDR3 nucleotide sequence: TGTGCCAGCAGCCTGGGGGCGGGAGGTCCCTCAGATACGCAGTATTTT.

The chain is built from TRBV6-1 and TRBJ1-5; D is uncertain. The CDR3 extends over 16 amino acids. Trimming cost V 4 bases and J 0 bases, with 13 bases left between them. CDR1 and CDR2 (germline): MNHNS, SASEGT. CDR3 sequence: CASSVTDRASNQPQHF. The CDR3, as DNA: TGTGCCAGCAGTGTTACCGACCGGGCTAGCAATCAGCCCCAGCATTTT.